The present TCR beta chain was sequenced within a study of technical replicates of blood from several donors. The repertoire was sequenced with immunoSEQ multiplex PCR; TCRdb's copy has only in-frame clones and lacks some. This repertoire shows roughly 81,000 clones, approximately 83% found once; its top ten account for under 5.5%. The TCR comes from a human donor in good health. Some clones in this sample may be carry-over from other donors' samples. The sequencing sample was made of PBMCs.

The CDR3 sequence: CASSQGPGGPGMRRETQYF. The CDR3 DNA follows: TGCGCCAGCAGCCAAGGGCCGGGGGGACCGGGAATGCGGCGGGAGACCCAGTACTTC. This chain links TRBV4-1 with TRBJ2-5; 7 nucleotides match TRBD2. Trimming at V came to 1 base and at J to 5 bases, leaving 19 bases not matched to a gene. The CDR3 contains 19 residues. CDR1 and CDR2 from the germline V gene are MGHRA and YSYEKL.